The TCR beta chain under discussion was sequenced for a study of tumor-infiltrating lymphocytes in primary liver carcinoma. Study-wide context: Participating patients were men and women between 30 and 69 years old. Productive TCRbeta reads per sample were roughly 3.5 to 7.5 million, not differing by tissue. Study-wide results and caveats: The bulk unsorted samples meant that CD4+ and CD8+ repertoires went uncompared. In tumor-adjacent and tumor-blood pairs, overlap was lower than in tumor region pairs.

With respect to this clonotype: Its antigen is not identified.

TCR beta cDNA was made from 400 to 500 ng total RNA with a constant-region primer. Sequencing libraries for TCR beta derived from three nested multiplex PCR rounds that used slightly modified ARM-PCR. PCR rounds one and two used TRBV1-TRBV30 forward primers with a C-beta reverse primer for around 9 cycles each. TCRdb re-called the multiplex PCR reads through MiXCR, storing one row per CDR3 protein. Of about 320,000 distinct CDR3 sequences listed, roughly three fifths were seen once; the top ten hold about a sixth. The CDR3 spans 14 residues. V dropped 1 base and J dropped 5 bases, with 6 bases sitting between them. The authors took blood RNA from unsorted whole blood and also extracted germline DNA.

The chain carries TRBV12-3 or TRBV12-4 and TRBJ1-6; D ambiguous. The origin of this receptor is a woman in her 30s with primary liver carcinoma and hepatitis B virus infection. The source material was peripheral blood. Here the CDR3 reads CASSLGQNNSPLHF. The CDR3 DNA reads TGTGCCAGCAGTTTAGGGCAGAATAATTCACCCCTCCACTTT.